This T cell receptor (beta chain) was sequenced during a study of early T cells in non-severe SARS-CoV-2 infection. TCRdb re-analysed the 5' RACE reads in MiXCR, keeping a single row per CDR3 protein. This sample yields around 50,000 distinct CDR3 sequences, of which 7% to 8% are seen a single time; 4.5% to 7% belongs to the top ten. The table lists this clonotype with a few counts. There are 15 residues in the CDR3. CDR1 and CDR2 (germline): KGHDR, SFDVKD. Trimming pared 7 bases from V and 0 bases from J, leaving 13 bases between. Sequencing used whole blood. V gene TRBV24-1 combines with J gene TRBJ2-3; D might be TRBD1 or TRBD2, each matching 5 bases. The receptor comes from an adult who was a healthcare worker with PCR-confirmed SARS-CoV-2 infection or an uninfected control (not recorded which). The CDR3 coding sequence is TGTGCCACCAGGAAGGGACCGGCTAGCACAGATACGCAGTATTTT. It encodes CATRKGPASTDTQYF.